This TCR beta chain originates from a study of vaccination effects on CD4 cells after COVID-19. Study details: Early and late post-vaccination samples came from a few convalescent patients. It was a median of 72 days after the second dose that post-vaccine samples were obtained.

This clone has only a few counts. The antigen remains undetermined. Under the ViraFEST assay, PBMC were stimulated with viral peptide pools so that antigen-specific CD4+ T cells expanded. Sequencing was performed afterwards. Investigators separated out CD4+ T cells once 10 days of culture had passed. PCR confirmed that the person was infected with SARS-CoV-2 between March and December 2020. Of the BNT162b2 and mRNA-1273 vaccines, participants received two doses of one or the other. In the cultures, half the medium was exchanged for IL-2 medium on days 3 and 7. Profiling relied on immunoSEQ multiplex PCR, and the TCRdb table lists in-frame clones only, not all of them. The sample includes fewer than 15,000 clones, approximately 70% seen only once; the top ten take around a third. The germline V gene has CDR1 LNHDA and CDR2 SQIVND (reference sequence). V lost 2 bases to trimming and J lost 6 bases; unmatched junction nucleotides: 9. This CDR3 is built from 15 residues.

The chain links TRBV19 to TRBJ2-7, with 8 bases lining up with TRBD2. The sequence was obtained from a human donor who had a prior SARS-CoV-2 infection. The sequenced sample was CD4+ T cells from PBMCs cultured with HCoV-NL63 spike peptides, obtained after COVID-19 vaccination. DNA of the CDR3: TGTGCCAGTAGTATAAATCCCAGCGGGAGCACCGAGCAGTACTTC. Protein product: CASSINPSGSTEQYF. Full variable domain (rest looked up from reference TRBV19 and TRBJ2-7): DGGITQSPKYLFRKEGQNVTLSCEQNLNHDAMYWYRQDPGQGLRLIYYSQIVNDFQKGDIAEGYSVSREKKESFPLTVTSAQKNPTAFYLCASSINPSGSTEQYFGPGTRLTVT.